The rows below give T cell receptor beta chains drawn from one sample of a study of T cells after yellow fever vaccination. TCRdb called the 5' RACE reads again in MiXCR, with one record for every CDR3 protein. The sample lists over 250,000 distinct CDR3 sequences, 5.2% occurring once. Sequenced here: CD4+ T cells sorted from PBMCs, sampled on the day of the yellow fever booster vaccination. The receptors were gathered from a man between 18 and 29 years old who received the YFV17D yellow fever vaccine. CDR3s include the opening cysteine and the closing phenylalanine or tryptophan. Each record gives: J gene, V gene, clone size, D gene, CDR3 DNA, CDR3 protein. The D gene is left open where the match is weak. Only some rows state a clone size, as once, few, many or a class for expanded clones.

j_gene: TRBJ2-2; v_gene: TRBV20-1; abundance: NA; d_gene: TRBD2; CDR3nt: TGCAGTGTTCCCACCCTAGCGGGGGGGAACACCGGGGAGCTGTTTTTT; CDR3aa: CSVPTLAGGNTGELFF
j_gene: TRBJ2-1; v_gene: TRBV4-3; abundance: NA; d_gene: NA; CDR3nt: TGCGCCAGCAGCCAAGAGGGGACATCTAATGAGCAGTTCTTC; CDR3aa: CASSQEGTSNEQFF
j_gene: TRBJ1-1; v_gene: TRBV5-4; abundance: many; d_gene: NA; CDR3nt: TGTGCCAGCAGCTTGGCCCTGGGGGAGGGCACTGAAGCTTTCTTT; CDR3aa: CASSLALGEGTEAFF
j_gene: TRBJ2-1; v_gene: TRBV18; abundance: few; d_gene: NA; CDR3nt: TGTGCCAGCTCACCTCGGTTGACAGCCACCTACAATGAGCAGTTCTTC; CDR3aa: CASSPRLTATYNEQFF
j_gene: TRBJ1-2; v_gene: TRBV28; abundance: NA; d_gene: NA; CDR3nt: TGTGCCAGCAGAGAGGGGGGGGCGCAGGGCTATGGCTACACCTTC; CDR3aa: CASREGGAQGYGYTF
j_gene: TRBJ1-2; v_gene: TRBV7-2; abundance: many; d_gene: TRBD1; CDR3nt: TGTGCCAGCAGCTACGACAGGGATCATGGCTACACCTTC; CDR3aa: CASSYDRDHGYTF
j_gene: TRBJ1-3; v_gene: TRBV20-1; abundance: NA; d_gene: TRBD1; CDR3nt: TGCAGTGCTAGAGTCGCCGGGACAGGGGGAAACACCATATATTTT; CDR3aa: CSARVAGTGGNTIYF
j_gene: TRBJ1-1; v_gene: TRBV18; abundance: many; d_gene: NA; CDR3nt: TGTGCCAGCTCACCACCGTCTACGGCGAACACTGAAGCTTTCTTT; CDR3aa: CASSPPSTANTEAFF
j_gene: TRBJ1-6; v_gene: TRBV6-1; abundance: NA; d_gene: NA; CDR3nt: TGTGCCAGCAGAGGGATCTACAGGCGGGGTTCACCCCTCCACTTT; CDR3aa: CASRGIYRRGSPLHF
j_gene: TRBJ1-5; v_gene: TRBV7-9; abundance: few; d_gene: NA; CDR3nt: TGTGCCAGCAGCCCCTTCGGGGACGGTCAGCCCCAGCATTTT; CDR3aa: CASSPFGDGQPQHF
j_gene: TRBJ1-2; v_gene: TRBV7-2; abundance: many; d_gene: NA; CDR3nt: TGTGCCAGCAGCTCTAGGGAATCCTATGGCTACACCTTC; CDR3aa: CASSSRESYGYTF
j_gene: TRBJ1-1; v_gene: TRBV7-6; abundance: NA; d_gene: NA; CDR3nt: TGTGCCAGCAGCTTAAACGTGGGCGTTAAACTAGCTTTCTTT; CDR3aa: CASSLNVGVKLAFF
j_gene: TRBJ2-6; v_gene: TRBV19; abundance: NA; d_gene: NA; CDR3nt: TGTGCCAGTAGTATAACTGGGGGCACTGGGGCCAACGTCCTGACTTTC; CDR3aa: CASSITGGTGANVLTF
j_gene: TRBJ2-3; v_gene: TRBV20-1; abundance: many; d_gene: NA; CDR3nt: TGCAGTGCGTCCGGACGATCTAGCACAGATACGCAGTATTTT; CDR3aa: CSASGRSSTDTQYF
j_gene: TRBJ1-1; v_gene: TRBV10-3; abundance: few; d_gene: NA; CDR3nt: TGTGCCTCCTCTGACAGGAACACTGAAGCTTTCTTT; CDR3aa: CASSDRNTEAFF
j_gene: TRBJ2-6; v_gene: TRBV4-2; abundance: NA; d_gene: NA; CDR3nt: TGTGCCAGCAGCCAAGATCGTCCGGCCTGGAGCTCTGGGGCCAACGTCCTGACTTTC; CDR3aa: CASSQDRPAWSSGANVLTF
j_gene: TRBJ2-3; v_gene: TRBV5-1; abundance: NA; d_gene: TRBD1; CDR3nt: TGCGCCAGCAGGAGGTGGTACCGGGACAGGGGGACAGATACGCAGTATTTT; CDR3aa: CASRRWYRDRGTDTQYF
j_gene: TRBJ2-5; v_gene: TRBV7-2; abundance: many; d_gene: TRBD2; CDR3nt: TGTGCCAGCAGCTTCTCACTAGCGGGACAAGAGACCCAGTACTTC; CDR3aa: CASSFSLAGQETQYF
j_gene: TRBJ2-3; v_gene: TRBV28; abundance: NA; d_gene: TRBD2; CDR3nt: TGTGCCAGCAGTTCGTTCGCTAGCGGGGATACGCAGTATTTT; CDR3aa: CASSSFASGDTQYF
j_gene: TRBJ2-3; v_gene: TRBV20-1; abundance: NA; d_gene: TRBD2; CDR3nt: TGCAGTGCTGCTAGCGGGGTACCAGATACGCAGTATTTT; CDR3aa: CSAASGVPDTQYF
j_gene: TRBJ2-1; v_gene: TRBV5-6; abundance: many; d_gene: NA; CDR3nt: TGTGCCAGCACCGCCGAGTCAGTAAGTTGGACAGCTCAGTTCTTC; CDR3aa: CASTAESVSWTAQFF
j_gene: TRBJ2-5; v_gene: TRBV5-1; abundance: many; d_gene: NA; CDR3nt: TGCGCCAGCAGCTCCGGGACACCCCAAGAGACCCAGTACTTC; CDR3aa: CASSSGTPQETQYF
j_gene: TRBJ2-3; v_gene: TRBV6-2/TRBV6-3; abundance: NA; d_gene: NA; CDR3nt: TGTGCCAGCAGTTACTCGTCGGCGGGGTCTAGCACAGATACGCAGTATTTT; CDR3aa: CASSYSSAGSSTDTQYF
j_gene: TRBJ2-1; v_gene: TRBV9; abundance: few; d_gene: TRBD1; CDR3nt: TGTGCCAGCAGCGACGGACAGGGGAAGTTACAGTTCTTC; CDR3aa: CASSDGQGKLQFF
j_gene: TRBJ1-6; v_gene: TRBV5-1; abundance: few; d_gene: TRBD1; CDR3nt: TGCGCCAGCAGCTTAGGGGACAGGGTTTCACCCCTCCACTTT; CDR3aa: CASSLGDRVSPLHF
j_gene: TRBJ1-6; v_gene: TRBV6-6; abundance: NA; d_gene: NA; CDR3nt: TGTGCCAGCAGTTACTCGACAGACTCCTATAATTCACCCCTCCACTTT; CDR3aa: CASSYSTDSYNSPLHF
j_gene: TRBJ2-6; v_gene: TRBV20-1; abundance: few; d_gene: NA; CDR3nt: TGCAGGGACGTCTTCTCTGGGGCCAACGTCCTGACTTTC; CDR3aa: CRDVFSGANVLTF
j_gene: TRBJ2-1; v_gene: TRBV5-1; abundance: many; d_gene: NA; CDR3nt: TGCGCCAGCAGCCGAACCTCGGTCGGAGACTACAATGAGCAGTTCTTC; CDR3aa: CASSRTSVGDYNEQFF
j_gene: TRBJ2-3; v_gene: TRBV5-1; abundance: many; d_gene: NA; CDR3nt: TGCGCCAGCAGCTTTCGGGAGCGGGCTAGCACAGATACGCAGTATTTT; CDR3aa: CASSFRERASTDTQYF